This T cell receptor beta chain was sequenced for a study of CD8+ T cells in alopecia areata. Germline CDR1 reads MGHRA; CDR2 reads YSYEKL. The CDR3 length is 13 residues. V gave up 4 bases and J gave up 9 bases, with 13 bases separating them. About this clone: Its specificity is not known.

Once RNA had been extracted, it was reverse transcribed into cDNA to act as the sequencing template. Generated by immunoSEQ multiplex PCR, the TCRdb table keeps only in-frame clones and is missing some. This table holds about 140,000 clones, around 51% found once. Study-wide results and caveats: Scalp sequencing also captures normal skin's resident alphabeta T cells. Possibly as an HLA-related effect, TCR sharing across patients appeared less clear than in mice. Higher clonality was seen in lesional scalp than in normal scalp, especially in alopecia totalis/universalis.

The gene calls are TRBV4-1 and TRBJ1-5, with D unresolved. This receptor was identified in a human donor with alopecia areata. This material consisted of CD4+ T cells sorted from blood, taken at week 0. The CDR3 is CASSPSSSGPQHF. Here the CDR3 DNA reads TGCGCCAGCAGCCCAAGTTCTTCGGGGCCCCAGCATTTT.